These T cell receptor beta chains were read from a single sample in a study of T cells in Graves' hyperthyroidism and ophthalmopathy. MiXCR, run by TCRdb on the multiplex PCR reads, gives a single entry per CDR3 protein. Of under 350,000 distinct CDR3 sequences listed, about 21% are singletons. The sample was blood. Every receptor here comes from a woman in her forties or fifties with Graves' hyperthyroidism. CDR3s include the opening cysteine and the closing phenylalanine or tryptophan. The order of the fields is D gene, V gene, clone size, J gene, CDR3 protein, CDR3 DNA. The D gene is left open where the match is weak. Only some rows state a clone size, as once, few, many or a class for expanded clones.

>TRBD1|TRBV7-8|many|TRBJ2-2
CAIPRGQGFTGELFF
TGTGCCATCCCCAGAGGACAGGGTTTCACCGGGGAGCTGTTTTTT
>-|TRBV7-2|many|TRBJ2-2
CASILSTGRTNTGELFF
TGTGCCAGCATCCTAAGTACGGGGCGGACGAACACCGGGGAGCTGTTTTTT
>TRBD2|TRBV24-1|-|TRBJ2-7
CATSDPGTRPYEQYF
TGTGCCACCAGTGATCCAGGGACTAGACCCTACGAGCAGTACTTC
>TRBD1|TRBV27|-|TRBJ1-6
CASSLDRGNSPLHF
TGTGCCAGCAGCCTAGACAGGGGAAATTCACCCCTCCACTTT
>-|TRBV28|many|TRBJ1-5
CASSRALGSNQPQHF
TGTGCCAGCAGTCGCGCGCTGGGGAGCAATCAGCCCCAGCATTTT
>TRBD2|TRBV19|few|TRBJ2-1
CASSMAWLAGVNEQFF
TGTGCCAGTAGTATGGCTTGGCTAGCGGGAGTGAATGAGCAGTTCTTC
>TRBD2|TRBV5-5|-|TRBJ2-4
CASNLLAGFAKNIQYF
TGCGCCAGCAACTTGCTAGCGGGGTTTGCCAAAAACATTCAGTACTTC
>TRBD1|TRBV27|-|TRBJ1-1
CASRPGTANTEAFF
TGTGCCAGCAGACCTGGGACAGCTAACACTGAAGCTTTCTTT
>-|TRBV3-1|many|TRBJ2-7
CASSPSAAPGKQYF
TGTGCCAGCAGCCCCTCAGCGGCCCCCGGGAAGCAGTACTTC
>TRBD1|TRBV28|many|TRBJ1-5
CASSSGGAAGQPQHF
TGTGCCAGCAGTTCAGGGGGCGCAGCCGGCCAGCCCCAGCATTTT
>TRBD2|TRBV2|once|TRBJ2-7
CASSGERGQPGRSSYEQYF
TGTGCCAGCAGTGGGGAGCGGGGCCAACCGGGAAGGAGCTCCTACGAGCAGTACTTC
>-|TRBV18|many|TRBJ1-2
CASSPPFSNYGYTF
TGTGCCAGCTCACCACCTTTTTCGAACTATGGCTACACCTTC
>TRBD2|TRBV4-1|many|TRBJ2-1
CASSQVVAGGYNEQFF
TGCGCCAGCAGCCAAGTTGTGGCGGGAGGGTACAATGAGCAGTTCTTC
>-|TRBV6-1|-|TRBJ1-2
CASSENGLYGYTF
TGTGCCAGCAGTGAAAATGGGCTGTATGGCTACACCTTC
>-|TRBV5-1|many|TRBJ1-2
CASSLGGFANYGYTF
TGCGCCAGCAGTTTAGGCGGTTTTGCTAACTATGGCTACACCTTC
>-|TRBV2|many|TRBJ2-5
CASIRPAGETQYF
TGTGCCAGCATCAGGCCCGCGGGGGAGACCCAGTACTTC
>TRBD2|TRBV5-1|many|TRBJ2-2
CASSGSGSRTGELFF
TGCGCCAGCAGCGGAAGCGGGAGTAGAACCGGGGAGCTGTTTTTT
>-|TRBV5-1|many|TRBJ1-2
CASSLWRDQGYTF
TGCGCCAGCAGCTTATGGAGGGATCAGGGCTACACCTTC
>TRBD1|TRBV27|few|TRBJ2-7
CASSSAGTESYEQYF
TGTGCCAGCAGTTCCGCCGGGACAGAGTCCTACGAGCAGTACTTC
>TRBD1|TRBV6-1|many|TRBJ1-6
CASSAQGGRTNSPLHF
TGTGCCAGCAGTGCCCAGGGGGGAAGAACCAATTCACCCCTCCACTTT
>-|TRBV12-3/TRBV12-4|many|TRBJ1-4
CASGIGAEKLFF
TGTGCCAGCGGCATTGGGGCTGAAAAACTGTTTTTT
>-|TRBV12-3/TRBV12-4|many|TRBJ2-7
CASRLTTSEQYF
TGTGCCAGCAGGCTGACTACTAGCGAGCAGTACTTC
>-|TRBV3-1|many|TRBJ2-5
CASSQTGRETQYF
TGTGCCAGCAGCCAAACGGGGAGAGAGACCCAGTACTTC
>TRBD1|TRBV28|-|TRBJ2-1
CASSPSTGGNEQFF
TGTGCCAGCAGCCCTAGTACAGGGGGCAATGAGCAGTTCTTC
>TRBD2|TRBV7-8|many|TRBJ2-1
CASSLVWFRREGHSEQFF
TGTGCCAGCAGCTTAGTCTGGTTTCGGCGGGAGGGCCATTCTGAGCAGTTCTTC
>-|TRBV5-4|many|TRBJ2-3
CASSPRLAGQGDTQYF
TGTGCCAGCAGCCCCCGATTAGCGGGACAGGGAGATACGCAGTATTTT
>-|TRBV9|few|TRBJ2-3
CASSVARTPDGTDTQYF
TGTGCCAGCAGCGTAGCTAGGACTCCCGATGGCACAGATACGCAGTATTTT
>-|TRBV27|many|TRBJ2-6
CASSLSGTHSGANVLTF
TGTGCCAGCAGTTTATCGGGAACCCACTCTGGGGCCAACGTCCTGACTTTC
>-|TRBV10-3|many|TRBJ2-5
CAISRGETQYF
TGTGCCATCTCCCGGGGGGAGACCCAGTACTTC
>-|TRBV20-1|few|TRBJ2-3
CSARDQRDPTDTQYF
TGCAGTGCTAGAGATCAGCGAGATCCCACAGATACGCAGTATTTT
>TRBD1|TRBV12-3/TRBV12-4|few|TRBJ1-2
CASSIGGPNYGYTF
TGTGCCAGCAGTATAGGGGGCCCTAACTATGGCTACACCTTC
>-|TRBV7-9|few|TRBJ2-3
CASSPSEDPDTQCF
TGTGCCAGCAGCCCGAGTGAGGATCCAGATACGCAGTGTTTT
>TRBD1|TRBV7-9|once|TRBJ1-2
CASIRDRAYGYTF
TGTGCCAGCATACGGGACAGGGCGTATGGCTACACCTTC
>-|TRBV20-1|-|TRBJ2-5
CSALRTDQETQYF
TGCAGTGCTCTTAGGACGGATCAAGAGACCCAGTACTTC
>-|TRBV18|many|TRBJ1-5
CASSIDRNQPQHF
TGTGCCAGCTCAATCGACAGAAATCAGCCCCAGCATTTT
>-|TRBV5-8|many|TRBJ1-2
CASSLSRAGYTF
TGTGCCAGCAGCTTGTCCAGGGCTGGCTACACCTTC
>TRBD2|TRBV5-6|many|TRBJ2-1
CASSNGRLAGVGDEQFF
TGTGCCAGCAGCAACGGAAGGTTAGCGGGAGTTGGCGATGAGCAGTTCTTC
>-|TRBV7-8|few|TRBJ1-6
CASSRSRGVNSPLHF
TGTGCCAGCAGTCGATCCCGGGGAGTAAATTCACCCCTCCACTTT
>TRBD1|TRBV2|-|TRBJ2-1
CARRDRGAVEQFF
TGTGCCCGCCGGGACAGGGGGGCTGTAGAGCAGTTCTTC
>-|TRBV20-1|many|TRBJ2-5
CSARQGLDETQYF
TGCAGTGCTAGACAGGGCCTCGACGAGACCCAGTACTTC
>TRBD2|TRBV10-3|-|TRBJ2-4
CAISEPSTSGGLAKNIQYF
TGTGCCATCAGTGAACCTTCGACTAGCGGGGGGCTAGCCAAAAACATTCAGTACTTC
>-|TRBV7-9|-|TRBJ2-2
CASSPTDTGELFF
TGTGCCAGCAGCCCGACTGACACCGGGGAGCTGTTTTTT